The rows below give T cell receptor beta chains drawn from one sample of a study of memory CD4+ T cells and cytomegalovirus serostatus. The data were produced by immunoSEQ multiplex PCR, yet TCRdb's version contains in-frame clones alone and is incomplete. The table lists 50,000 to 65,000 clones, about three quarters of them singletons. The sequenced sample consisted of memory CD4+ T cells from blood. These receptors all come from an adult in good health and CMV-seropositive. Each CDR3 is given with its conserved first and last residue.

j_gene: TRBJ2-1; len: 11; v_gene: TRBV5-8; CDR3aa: CASSSGAKQFF
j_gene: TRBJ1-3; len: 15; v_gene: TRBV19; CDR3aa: CASTPDRVPGNTIYF
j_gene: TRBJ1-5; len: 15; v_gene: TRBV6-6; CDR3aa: CASSYSDSPNQPQHF
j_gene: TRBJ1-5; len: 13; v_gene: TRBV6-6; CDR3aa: CASSRVSNQPQHF
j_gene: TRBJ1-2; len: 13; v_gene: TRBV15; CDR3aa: CATSRDWRSGYTF
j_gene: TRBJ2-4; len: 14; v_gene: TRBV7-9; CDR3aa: CASSLVAGGNIQYF
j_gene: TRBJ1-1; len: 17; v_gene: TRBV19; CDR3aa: CASSHPRGFRGNTEAFF
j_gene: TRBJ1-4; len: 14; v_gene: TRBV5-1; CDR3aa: CASSLDRPNEKLFF
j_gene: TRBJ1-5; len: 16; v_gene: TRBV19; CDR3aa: CASSIIGTAGNQPQHF
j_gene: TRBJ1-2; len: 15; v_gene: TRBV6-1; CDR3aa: CASSVNEDRSYGYTF
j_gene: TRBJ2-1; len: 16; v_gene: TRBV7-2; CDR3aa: CASSLAGGRVLYEQFF
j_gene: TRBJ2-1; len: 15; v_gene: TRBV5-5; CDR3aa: CASSLGTSGTNEQFF
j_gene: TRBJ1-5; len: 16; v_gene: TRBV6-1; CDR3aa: CASSVGTVSSNQPQHF
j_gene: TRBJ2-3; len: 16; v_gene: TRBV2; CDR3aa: CASSKTSGGITDTQYF
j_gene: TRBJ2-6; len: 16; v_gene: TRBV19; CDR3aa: CASSMGQGSGANVLTF
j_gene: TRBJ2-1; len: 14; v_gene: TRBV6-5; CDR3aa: CASNMGQTYNEQFF
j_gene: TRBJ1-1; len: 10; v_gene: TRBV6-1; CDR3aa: CASKNTEAFF
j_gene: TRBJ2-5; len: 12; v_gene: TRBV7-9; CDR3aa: CASSYFQETQYF
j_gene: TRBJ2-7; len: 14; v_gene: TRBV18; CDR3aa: CASSREQGAQEQYF
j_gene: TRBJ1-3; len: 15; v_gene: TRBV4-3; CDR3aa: CASSQGFGSGNTIYF
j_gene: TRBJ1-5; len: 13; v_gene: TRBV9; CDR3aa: CASGDSLNQPQHF
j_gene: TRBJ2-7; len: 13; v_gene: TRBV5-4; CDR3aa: CASSFVRSYEQYF
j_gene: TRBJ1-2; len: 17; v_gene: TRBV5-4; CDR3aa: CASSPRLRQGSGYGYTF
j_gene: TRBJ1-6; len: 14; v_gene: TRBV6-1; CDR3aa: CASSPGGQHSPLHF
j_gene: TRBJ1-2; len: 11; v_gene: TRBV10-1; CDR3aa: CASSGYGGYTF
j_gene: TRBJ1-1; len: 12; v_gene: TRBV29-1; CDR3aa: CSASTGATEAFF
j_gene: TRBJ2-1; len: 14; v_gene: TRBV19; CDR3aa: CASSIELVSGEQFF
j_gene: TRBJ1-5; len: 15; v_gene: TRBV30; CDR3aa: CAWSRGTGRNQPQHF
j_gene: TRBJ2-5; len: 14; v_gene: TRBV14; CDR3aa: CASSQRQLGETQYF
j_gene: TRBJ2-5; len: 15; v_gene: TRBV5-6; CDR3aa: CASSPGTRAQETQYF
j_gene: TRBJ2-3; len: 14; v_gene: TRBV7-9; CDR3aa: CASSLGGRADTQYF
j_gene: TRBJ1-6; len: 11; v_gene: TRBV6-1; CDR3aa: CASSIGSPLHF
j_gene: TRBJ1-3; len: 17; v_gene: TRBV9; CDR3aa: CASSVGTGKVTGNTIYF
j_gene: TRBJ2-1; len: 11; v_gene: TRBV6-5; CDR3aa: CASSRYNEQFF
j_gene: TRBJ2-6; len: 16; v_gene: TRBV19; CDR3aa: CASREAGGPGANVLTF
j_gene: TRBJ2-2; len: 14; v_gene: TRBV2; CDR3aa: CASSEAGVAGELFF
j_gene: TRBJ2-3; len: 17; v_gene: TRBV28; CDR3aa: CASSLWTGQGSTDTQYF
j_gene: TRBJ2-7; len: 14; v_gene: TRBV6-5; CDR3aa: CASSPRGVSYEQYF
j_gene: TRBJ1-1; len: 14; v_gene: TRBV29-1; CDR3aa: CSVQVSGTYTEAFF
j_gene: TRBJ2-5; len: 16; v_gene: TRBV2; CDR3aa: CASSPSLAGVFKTQYF
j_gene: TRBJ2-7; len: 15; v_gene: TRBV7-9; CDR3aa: CASSPRQGFSYEQYF
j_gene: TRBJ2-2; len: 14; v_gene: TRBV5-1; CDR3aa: CASSLDLSAGELFF
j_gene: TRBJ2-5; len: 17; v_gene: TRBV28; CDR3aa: CASSSPGHQSSGETQYF
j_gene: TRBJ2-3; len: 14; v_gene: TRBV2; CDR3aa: CASMGGVLTDTQYF
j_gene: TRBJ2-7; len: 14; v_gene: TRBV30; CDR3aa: CAWSVQGRVGEQYF
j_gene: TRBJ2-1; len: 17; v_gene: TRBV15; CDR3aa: CATSRDQLDKVGNEQFF
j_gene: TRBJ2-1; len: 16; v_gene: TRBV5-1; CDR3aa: CASSLVPSTSYNEQFF
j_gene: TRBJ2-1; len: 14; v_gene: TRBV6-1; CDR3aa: CASSEGRINNEQFF
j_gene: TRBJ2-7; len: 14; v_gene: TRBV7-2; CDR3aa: CASSLLAGGHEQYF
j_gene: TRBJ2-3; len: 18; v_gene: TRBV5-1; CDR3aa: CASSPGGGARSSTDTQYF
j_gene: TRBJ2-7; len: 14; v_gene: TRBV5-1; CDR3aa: CASSLVVAPYEQYF
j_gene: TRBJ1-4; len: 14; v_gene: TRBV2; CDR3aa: CASNTGATNEKLFF
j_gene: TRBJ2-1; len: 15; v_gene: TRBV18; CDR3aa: CASSPGTSLRNEQFF